This T cell receptor beta chain was observed in a study of shared clonotypes between healthy human individuals (dated by TCRdb to 2020 to 2021). Regarding the research as a whole: Three men and two women, aged 18 to 49 years, made up the cohort. For each donor, CD4 naive and CD4 memory were each run on three plates, CD8 naive on two plates, and CD8 memory on one plate. To estimate repertoire size and how much clonotype sharing occurs between individuals, the study deeply sequenced the blood TCR repertoires of five healthy adults. To increase sequencing depth and limit assay-specific biases, TCR repertoire library preparation and sequencing were carried out by different laboratories using diverse techniques. Leukapheresis yielded between about 0.85 and 10 billion PBMCs per donor.

For the CD8 naive samples, CD45RO-negative cells were positively selected for CCR7, yielding a CD45RA+CCR7+ population from which TemRA cells were excluded. The donors were healthy, HIV-negative adults who had no recently reported acute infections or vaccinations. Every donor was a Caucasian adult residing in Nashville, Tennessee, USA. Blood was obtained by leukapheresis, after which PBMCs were separated by Ficoll-Histopaque density gradient centrifugation and cryopreserved in liquid nitrogen vapor phase. Analytical flow cytometry was used to check the purity and quantity of each magnetically sorted T cell population. From each sorted fraction, genomic DNA was isolated and quantified by UV absorbance on a Nanodrop 2000c. On the study overall, not on this receptor specifically: The genetic and exposure-history diversity represented was limited by the small number of donors. Sampling was restricted to blood, and TCR repertoires in tissues likely differ from the TCR repertoires found in blood. Across a handful of donors, approximately 5% of naive CD4, roughly 3.3% of naive CD8, 2% to 2.5% of memory CD4, and 0.4% to 0.45% of memory CD8 clonotypes were shared. Pairwise subsampling led to the expectation that sequencing depth would affect the degree of clonotype sharing among donors. Naive subsets generally had larger estimated clonotype richness than memory subsets did. Incomplete sequencing was indicated by rarefaction of sorted-subset datasets, despite the large sequencing depth. Higher generation probabilities were observed for clonotypes shared by all four sorted-subset donors than for non-shared clonotypes.

The CDR3 holds 15 amino acids from the cysteine to the phenylalanine. The read is trimmed to its CDR3 DNA, 45 bases read in frame from base 1. A distance of 16 bases separates the germline ends of V and J, which lose 3 bases and 4 bases respectively. From the germline V gene, CDR1 is MGHRA and CDR2 is YSYEKL. On this clone: No antigen is known for it. No base quality values were provided; no much bigger clone lies one nucleotide off.

Using the deep immunoSEQ assay, multiplex PCR amplified TCR CDR3 regions from genomic DNA. Extracted genomic DNA from each cell subset was spread evenly across all wells of several immunoSEQ 96-well plates, with each plate serving as a replicate. For sorted subsets, each replicate PCR was loaded with approximately 0.2 ug genomic DNA, equivalent to about 33,000 T cell genomes. The purified libraries were quantified using a Qubit 3.0 fluorometer, sized with a Bioanalyzer 2100, and then quantified again using the KAPA Library Quantification kit. Every immunoSEQ 96-well plate was sequenced on a separate single-read 150-cycle Illumina NextSeq 550 flow cell. Per the source publication's procedure: The immunoSEQ output contained only junctional sequences without quality scores, so filtering could not match that applied to full-length reads. To assign V/J genes and CDR3, sequences were annotated using PyIR, a Python wrapper for IgBLAST v1.9, with IMGT germline references. Any read was removed if the V/J assignment was weak (E-value above 1e-6), the CDR3 was missing, or the read contained stop codons, out-of-frame junctions, or ambiguous translated residues. A V3J clonotype was defined by an identical inferred V gene, J gene, and CDR3 amino acid sequence. To compute the percentage overlap between repertoires, the number of shared unique clonotypes was divided by the size of the smaller repertoire. RTK rarefaction, the Chao1 estimator, and Recon v2.1 estimates of unobserved clonotypes were used to assess repertoire richness. Generation probabilities were computed with OLGA for all TCRbeta clonotypes obtained by the gDNA method from several donors. TCRdb took this table from immuneACCESS and kept in-frame rearrangements with V and J called. Such tables lack part of the clones; where checked against another copy, unresolved V genes explain under half of the gap, and the rest is unexplained. For V, J and clone size, that table is used; D and trimming come from the DNA. The sample contains millions of clones, just under 95% of them found a single time. Of the sample, about 1.1% is held by the ten largest clones.

The sequence was obtained from a man aged 18-30 years in good health. Sequenced material: naive CD8+ T cells sorted from blood. What the cell subset or site label conveys for this sample: CD45RA+CCR7+. The chain is encoded by TRBV4-1 joined to TRBJ2-7; possibly the D gene is TRBD1, per 6 matching bases. The sequence in DNA is TGCGCCAGCAGCCACTCTAAGGGGGTGGAATACGAGCAGTACTTC. This translates into CASSHSKGVEYEQYF.